The 14 T cell receptor beta chains reported below all come from one sample, sequenced in a study of blood T cell repertoires in COVID-19 (dated by TCRdb to the early 2020s). Library method: the immunoSEQ multiplex PCR assay. TCRdb holds this immuneACCESS table with in-frame rearrangements only. Some clones are missing; in checked studies, unresolved V genes explain under half, and the rest has no known cause. The sample includes more than 200,000 clones, with around 89% observed a single time. Roughly 3.7% of the sample lies in the top ten. Sequenced: PBMCs or T cells enriched from blood (not recorded which). The receptor source for this set is a woman aged 25 to 45 who had recovered from COVID-19.

The chain employs TRBV10-3 and TRBJ2-1; D not certain. Between the trimmed V and J ends, which lost 2 bases and 5 bases, there was a span of 10 bases. Germline lookup yields CDR1 ENHRY and CDR2 SYGVKD. There are 14 residues in the CDR3. This CDR3 reads CAISETALHNEQFF. The CDR3 DNA reads as TGTGCCATCAGTGAGACCGCACTACACAATGAGCAGTTCTTC.

The genes are TRBV29-1 and TRBJ2-7; maybe TRBD2 (6 bases). This CDR3 contains 13 residues. CDR1 SQVTM and CDR2 ANQGSEA come from the germline V gene. Trimming pared 4 bases from V and 7 bases from J, leaving 17 bases between. For the CDR3, the DNA is TGCAGCGTTGCCATAGCGGTTACGCGGGAGCAGTACTTC. This codes for CSVAIAVTREQYF.

The rearrangement links TRBV7-2 to TRBJ2-7; the match to TRBD2 covers 11 bases. V was pared by 3 bases and J by 0 bases, with 7 bases of the junction left unmatched. Germline-derived CDR1 and CDR2 are SGHTA and FQGNSA. The CDR3 is made up of 17 amino acids. CDR3 in DNA: TGTGCCAGCAGCTTTGGCTGGACTAGCGGGTTCTCCTACGAGCAGTACTTC. This sequence encodes CASSFGWTSGFSYEQYF.

CDR3 sequence: CASSFSFPMAPDRDWGNQPQHF. CDR3 DNA: TGTGCCAGCAGTTTTTCGTTCCCGATGGCACCGGACAGGGACTGGGGCAATCAGCCCCAGCATTTT. This chain joins TRBV28 and TRBJ1-5; 8 positions match TRBD1. Germline loops: CDR1 MDHEN, CDR2 SYDVKM. V gave up 3 bases and J gave up 2 bases; unmatched junction bases: 24. The CDR3 has 22 residues.

The gene calls are TRBV6-2 or TRBV6-3 and TRBJ1-1; 7 bases match TRBD1. Trimming removed 4 bases from V and 3 bases from J; junction bases left unmatched: 2. The CDR3 consists of 13 residues. From germline, CDR1 is MNHEY and CDR2 SVGEGT. The CDR3 DNA follows: TGTGCCAGCAGTTGGACAGGAGACACTGAAGCTTTCTTT. Its protein product is CASSWTGDTEAFF.

The chain recombines TRBV5-1 with TRBJ1-1; no firm D call. Germline CDR1 reads SGHRS; CDR2 reads YFSETQ. The CDR3 contains 13 residues. Trimming took 0 bases from V and 5 from J, leaving 8 bases between them. As DNA, the CDR3 is TGCGCCAGCAGCTTGGCGGGGTATACTGAAGCTTTCTTT. Translating it yields CASSLAGYTEAFF.

The V and J genes are TRBV7-2 and TRBJ2-7; 8 positions agree with TRBD1. The CDR3 sequence is 16 residues long. The V gene's germline CDR1 is SGHTA and CDR2 FQGNSA. J gave up 5 bases and V 3 bases, and 12 bases lay outside the gene matches. The CDR3 here is CASSFYARQGKDEQYF. CDR3 in DNA: TGTGCCAGCAGCTTTTATGCGAGACAGGGGAAGGACGAGCAGTACTTC.

V and J are TRBV18 and TRBJ2-3; D not certain. Deletions cut 3 bases from V and 5 bases from J, with 6 bases between. CDR1 KGHSH and CDR2 LQKENI come from the germline V gene. The CDR3 contains 12 residues. CDR3 in DNA: TGTGCCAGCTCACCTACGGGAGATACGCAGTATTTT. Encoded protein: CASSPTGDTQYF.

The gene calls are TRBV2 and TRBJ1-4; 8 nucleotides match TRBD1. J gave up 6 bases and V 3 bases, and 6 bases lay outside the gene matches. The V gene's germline CDR1 is SNHLY and CDR2 FYNNEI. The CDR3 is 15 amino acids. CDR3 nucleotide sequence: TGTGCCAGCAGTGAGGGGGGACAGGCATATGAAAAACTGTTTTTT. It yields the protein CASSEGGQAYEKLFF.

This chain links TRBV28 with TRBJ2-3; maybe TRBD2 (5 bases). Trimming pared 7 bases from V and 4 bases from J, leaving 15 bases between. The CDR3 length is 14 residues. Germline CDR1 is MDHEN and CDR2 is SYDVKM. As DNA, the CDR3 is TGTGCCAGCACCGCTAGCCGGCGGGCAGATACGCAGTATTTT. Translated: CASTASRRADTQYF.

This rearrangement joins TRBV7-2 to TRBJ1-2; D perhaps matches TRBD1 (6 bases). Germline V gene data show CDR1 as SGHTA and CDR2 as FQGNSA. V shed 4 bases and J shed 6 bases, with 18 bases lying between them. The CDR3 is made up of 15 amino acids. This chain's CDR3 is CASSSSGPRQDGYTF. As DNA, the CDR3 is TGTGCCAGCAGCTCCTCCGGACCCCGACAGGATGGCTACACCTTC.

The rearrangement joins TRBV7-9 to TRBJ1-2, with TRBD1 identical over 7 bases. Trimming removed 5 bases from V and 4 bases from J; junction bases left unmatched: 4. This CDR3 comprises 13 residues. Germline V gene lookup returns CDR1 SEHNR and CDR2 FQNEAQ (reference sequence). For the CDR3, the DNA is TGTGCCAGCAGCCGGACAGGCGGCTATGGCTACACCTTC. It encodes CASSRTGGYGYTF.

This chain connects TRBV27 to TRBJ1-1; possible D gene TRBD1, 6 bases. The V end lost 2 bases, the J end lost 3 bases, and 10 bases lay between the germline ends. CDR3 length equals 14 residues. Germline V lookup: CDR1 MNHEY, CDR2 SMNVEV (reference sequence). CDR3 region: CASSLDRTYTEAFF. The CDR3 region has the DNA TGTGCCAGCAGTTTAGACAGGACATACACTGAAGCTTTCTTT.

The chain carries TRBV29-1 and TRBJ1-1; no clear D gene. Germline CDR1 reads SQVTM; CDR2 reads ANQGSEA. This CDR3 region has 12 residues. V lost 5 bases, J lost 1 base, and 8 bases lay in between. The CDR3 spells CSVTVQNTEAFF. The DNA of the CDR3 is TGCAGCGTTACAGTCCAGAACACTGAAGCTTTCTTT.